One and the same sample provided the 19 T cell receptor beta chains below, sequenced in a study of beta chain features in type 1 diabetes. Expressed TCRB transcripts got sequenced, as all isolated RNA was reverse transcribed. The data were produced by immunoSEQ multiplex PCR, yet TCRdb's version contains in-frame clones alone and is incomplete. The sample holds 400,000 to 500,000 clones, more than 11% seen once. Source material: naive CD4+ T cells from blood. Every receptor here comes from a man in his thirties or forties in good health.

This clone was detected a few times. The chain recombines TRBV7-2 with TRBJ2-5; D is ambiguous. The CDR3 covers 13 residues. With 1 base removed from V and 1 base from J, the gap between germline ends came to 4 bases. Germline assignment: CDR1 SGHTA and CDR2 FQGNSA. The CDR3 loop reads CASSLGVQETQYF. CDR3 nucleotides: TGTGCCAGCAGCTTAGGAGTCCAAGAGACCCAGTACTTC. Using reference TRBV7-2 and TRBJ2-5 for the parts outside the CDR3, the full variable domain is GAGVSQSPSNKVTEKGKDVELRCDPISGHTALYWYRQSLGQGLEFLIYFQGNSAPDKSGLPSDRFSAERTGGSVSTLTIQRTQQEDSAVYLCASSLGVQETQYFGPGTRLLVL.

This clone has only a few counts. This sequence joins TRBV7-6 and TRBJ2-7; D remains ambiguous. V was cut by 5 bases and J by 1 base, with 12 bases left in between. Germline lookup yields CDR1 SGHVS and CDR2 FNYEAQ. The CDR3 is 14 amino acids. The CDR3 DNA is TGTGCCAGCAGCCTCCGGACGGAATCCTACGAGCAGTACTTC. Translating it yields CASSLRTESYEQYF.

The CDR3 spells CASSFRAGYQPQHF. CDR3 nucleotides: TGTGCCAGCAGTTTTCGTGCTGGGTATCAGCCCCAGCATTTT. This chain joins TRBV27 and TRBJ1-5; D is uncertain. The CDR3 consists of 14 residues. Germline V gives CDR1 MNHEY, CDR2 SMNVEV (reference sequence). The ends were cut back, 3 bases at V and 5 bases at J, with 11 bases in the middle.

In its sample, this clone was seen a few times. V and J are TRBV11-3 and TRBJ1-1, with no clear D. V dropped 1 base and J dropped 3 bases, with 9 bases sitting between them. This CDR3 has 14 amino acids. Germline V lookup: CDR1 SGHNT, CDR2 YENEEA. CDR3 region: CASSLGGYDTEAFF. CDR3 bases: TGTGCCAGCAGCTTAGGAGGGTACGACACTGAAGCTTTCTTT.

This chain uses TRBV4-1 with TRBJ2-5, with 13 bases lining up with TRBD2. This CDR3 comprises 17 residues. V lost 0 bases and J lost 4; bases outside the gene matches: 5. Germline V CDR1 and CDR2: MGHRA, YSYEKL. Here the CDR3 DNA reads TGCGCCAGCAGCCAAGACCCCGGACTAGCGGGGGTAGAGACCCAGTACTTC. Protein sequence: CASSQDPGLAGVETQYF.

The V call is TRBV7-8, the J call TRBJ1-2, with a tentative D call TRBD1 (6 bases). This CDR3 spans 16 amino acids. Between the trimmed V and J ends, which lost 2 bases and 4 bases, there was a span of 17 bases. Germline assignment: CDR1 SGHVS and CDR2 FQNEAQ. In DNA, the CDR3 is TGTGCCAGCAGCTTATTCAGGGGAGCCGCCGGCTATGGCTACACCTTC. Amino acids: CASSLFRGAAGYGYTF.

This clone appeared a few times. The J gene is TRBJ1-1, the V gene TRBV11-2, with a weak D call TRBD1 (6 bases). V was shortened by 6 bases and J by 1 base, with 15 bases between the two germline ends. In germline, CDR1 is SGHAT, CDR2 FQNNGV. The CDR3 length is 15 residues. CDR3 sequence (DNA): TGTGCCAGCAGAGCAACCGGGACATCGAACACTGAAGCTTTCTTT. Protein sequence: CASRATGTSNTEAFF.

This clone appeared a few times. This sequence joins TRBV7-8 and TRBJ1-3, with D hard to call. Trimming stripped 2 bases from V and 0 bases from J, with 8 bases between. The CDR3 runs to 15 residues. Looked up from germline, CDR1 is SGHVS and CDR2 is FQNEAQ. CDR3 DNA sequence: TGTGCCAGCAGCTTAACACAGAACTCTGGAAACACCATATATTTT. It encodes CASSLTQNSGNTIYF.

This clone was observed a few times. This rearrangement joins TRBV10-3 to TRBJ2-5; 8 bases are a match to TRBD1. This CDR3 is built from 13 residues. CDR1 and CDR2 (germline): ENHRY, SYGVKD. J lost 7 bases, V lost 7 bases, and 8 bases had no gene match. CDR3 protein: CAIKPGGAVTQYF. The CDR3 DNA sequence: TGTGCCATCAAACCAGGGGGCGCGGTGACCCAGTACTTC.

This chain connects TRBV15 to TRBJ2-1; TRBD1 might be the D (5 bases). CDR3 length: 13 residues. Per the germline V gene, CDR1 is LNHNV and CDR2 is YYDKDF (reference sequence). V lost 1 base to trimming and J lost 5 bases, with 6 bases between them. The CDR3 nucleotides read TGTGCCACCAGCAGAGTAGGGGACAATGAGCAGTTCTTC. Its translation: CATSRVGDNEQFF.

The V gene is TRBV2, the J gene TRBJ2-1; D possibly matches TRBD1 or TRBD2 (5 bases each). The CDR3 covers 14 residues. Germline V lookup: CDR1 SNHLY, CDR2 FYNNEI. The V end lost 2 bases, the J end lost 2 bases, and 7 bases lay between the germline ends. The CDR3 sequence is CASSELGAYNEQFF. Here the CDR3 DNA reads TGTGCCAGCAGTGAACTGGGGGCCTACAATGAGCAGTTCTTC.

CDR3 amino acids: CASSGSMVDQPQHF. As DNA, the CDR3 is TGTGCCAGCAGTGGCAGTATGGTAGATCAGCCCCAGCATTTT. This chain links TRBV2 with TRBJ1-5; no clear D gene. V was pared by 4 bases and J by 5 bases, with 12 bases between. CDR1 and CDR2 (germline): SNHLY, FYNNEI. The CDR3 covers 14 residues.

V is TRBV5-6 and J is TRBJ2-1; no reliable D call. Germline CDR1 SGHDT, CDR2 YYEEEE. Between the trimmed V and J ends, which lost 2 bases and 0 bases, there was a span of 6 bases. This CDR3 is built from 14 residues. The CDR3 region is CASSFQASYNEQFF. The CDR3 DNA reads TGTGCCAGCAGCTTCCAGGCCTCCTACAATGAGCAGTTCTTC.

This clone was picked up a small number of times. The CDR3 reads CASSNRDRDGDYGYTF. The CDR3 DNA reads as TGCGCCAGCAGCAACCGGGACAGGGATGGTGACTATGGCTACACCTTC. The chain employs TRBV5-1 and TRBJ1-2, with 9 bases aligning to TRBD1. There are 16 residues in the CDR3. Losses at the gene ends were 4 bases for V and 3 bases for J; bases not matched to a gene: 10. Germline V CDR1 and CDR2: SGHRS, YFSETQ.

V gene TRBV5-4 combines with J gene TRBJ2-1, with 9 bases aligning to TRBD2. This CDR3 has 17 residues. The germline V gene has CDR1 SGHNT and CDR2 YYREEE (reference sequence). After removal of 4 bases from V and 8 bases from J, the junction contained 16 bases not matched to a gene. The chain's CDR3 is CASSPLGQAGGPHEQFF. The CDR3, as DNA: TGTGCCAGCAGCCCTCTCGGGCAAGCGGGGGGACCACATGAGCAGTTCTTC.

This clone was observed a few times. The rearrangement uses TRBV14 and TRBJ2-2; no firm D call. Germline CDR1 SGHDN, CDR2 FVKESK. V lost 2 bases and J 6 bases, leaving 7 bases between the germline ends. The CDR3 has 13 residues. The CDR3 loop reads CASSQQGAGELFF. CDR3 coding DNA: TGTGCCAGCAGCCAACAAGGTGCCGGGGAGCTGTTTTTT.

The chain recombines TRBV4-1 with TRBJ1-2; no clear D gene. V was trimmed by 0 bases and J by 8 bases, leaving 13 bases between them. The CDR3 totals 14 residues. Germline lookup yields CDR1 MGHRA and CDR2 YSYEKL. CDR3 loop: CASSQEWVLQGYTF. The CDR3 nucleotides read TGCGCCAGCAGCCAAGAATGGGTACTTCAAGGCTACACCTTC.

This clone turned up a few times. The chain employs TRBV30 and TRBJ1-5; 7 bases fit TRBD1. The trim removed 5 bases at V and 4 bases at J, leaving 5 bases unmatched. Germline-derived CDR1 and CDR2 are GTSNPN and SVGIG (reference sequence). The length of the CDR3 is 13 residues. The CDR3 DNA reads TGTGCCTGGGACAGGGAACGGAATCAGCCCCAGCATTTT. Its translation: CAWDRERNQPQHF.

J is TRBJ1-2 and V is TRBV25-1; D possibly corresponds to TRBD1 (5 bases). The CDR3 spans 15 residues. Trimming took off 2 bases at V and 6 bases at J, with 16 bases between the two ends. Germline V gene data show CDR1 as MGHDK and CDR2 as SYGVNS. The CDR3: CASSEPGRAFDGYTF. The CDR3 bases are TGTGCCAGCAGTGAACCGGGACGGGCATTCGATGGCTACACCTTC.